The subject of this entry is one TCR beta chain. The antigen remains unidentified. This sample is part of a study of cytomegalovirus exposure and HLA in healthy donors. This CDR3 region has 16 residues. V was shortened by 5 bases and J by 4 bases, with 18 bases between the two germline ends. CDR1 SGHTA and CDR2 FQGNSA come from the germline V gene. The PCR ran on 60 Vbeta and 13 Jbeta primers. Generated by immunoSEQ multiplex PCR, the TCRdb table keeps only in-frame clones and is missing some. The sample consists of approximately 180,000 clones, roughly 70% of them appearing once. Study observations and caveats: According to reports, the classifier identified cytomegalovirus status with high specificity and sensitivity. A prior analysis recorded that most TCR beta V segments were productive about 87% or about 30% of the time. A later analysis linked a missense variant in DCLRE1C to the trimming of TCR beta V and J genes. A later analysis by the authors found several of the most significant clusters apparently linked to common viral pathogens.

The TCR comes from a woman aged 25 to 39 in good health and CMV-seronegative. This chain links TRBV7-2 with TRBJ1-3, with D maybe TRBD1 (5 bases). The sequencing sample was made of PBMCs. The DNA of the CDR3 is TGTGCCAGCAGCCCCCGAAGACAGCATTTGGGAAACACCATATATTTT. Amino acids: CASSPRRQHLGNTIYF.